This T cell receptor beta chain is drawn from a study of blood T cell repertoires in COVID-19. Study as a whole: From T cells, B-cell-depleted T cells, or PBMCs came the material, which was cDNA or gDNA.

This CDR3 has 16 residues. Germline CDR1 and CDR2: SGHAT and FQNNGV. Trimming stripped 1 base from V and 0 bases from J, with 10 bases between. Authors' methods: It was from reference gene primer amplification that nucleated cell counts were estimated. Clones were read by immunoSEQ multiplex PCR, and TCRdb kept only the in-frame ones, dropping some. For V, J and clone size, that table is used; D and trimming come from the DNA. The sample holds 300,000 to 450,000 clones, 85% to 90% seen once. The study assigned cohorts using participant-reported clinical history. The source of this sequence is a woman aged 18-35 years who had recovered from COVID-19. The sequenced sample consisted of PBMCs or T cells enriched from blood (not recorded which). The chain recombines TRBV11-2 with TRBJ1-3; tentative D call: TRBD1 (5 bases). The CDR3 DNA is TGTGCCAGCAGCTTAGGACAGCTTAACTCTGGAAACACCATATATTTT. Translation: CASSLGQLNSGNTIYF.